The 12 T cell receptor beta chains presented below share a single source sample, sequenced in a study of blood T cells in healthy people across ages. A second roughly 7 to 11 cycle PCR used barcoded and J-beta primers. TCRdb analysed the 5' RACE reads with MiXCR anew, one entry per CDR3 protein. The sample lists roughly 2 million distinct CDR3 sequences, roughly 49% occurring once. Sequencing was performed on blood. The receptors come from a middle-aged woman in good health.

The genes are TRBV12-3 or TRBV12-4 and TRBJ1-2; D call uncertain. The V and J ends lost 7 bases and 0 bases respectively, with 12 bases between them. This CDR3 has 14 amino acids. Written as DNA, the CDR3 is TGTGCCAGCATCATGGATCGAGCTAACTATGGCTACACCTTC. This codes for CASIMDRANYGYTF.

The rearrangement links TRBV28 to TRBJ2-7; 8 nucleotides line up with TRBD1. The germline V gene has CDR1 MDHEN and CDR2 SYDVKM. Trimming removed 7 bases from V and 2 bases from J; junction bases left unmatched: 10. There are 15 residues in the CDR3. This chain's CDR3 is CASTIRGLSAYEQYF. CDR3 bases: TGTGCCAGCACCATCAGGGGGCTTTCGGCCTACGAGCAGTACTTC.

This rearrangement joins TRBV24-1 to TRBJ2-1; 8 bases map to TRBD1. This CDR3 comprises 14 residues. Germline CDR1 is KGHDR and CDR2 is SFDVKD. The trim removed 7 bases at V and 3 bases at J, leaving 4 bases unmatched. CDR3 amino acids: CATSGTGFYNEQFF. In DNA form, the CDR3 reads TGTGCCACCAGCGGGACAGGATTCTACAATGAGCAGTTCTTC.

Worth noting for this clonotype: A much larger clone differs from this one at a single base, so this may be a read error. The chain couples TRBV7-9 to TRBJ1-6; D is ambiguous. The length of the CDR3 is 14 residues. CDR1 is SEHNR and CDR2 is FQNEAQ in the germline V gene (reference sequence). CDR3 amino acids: CASNLRFGNSPLHF. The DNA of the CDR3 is TGTGCCAGCAACTTAAGGTTCGGGAATTCACCCCTCCACTTT. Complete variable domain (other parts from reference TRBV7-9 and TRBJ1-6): DTGVSQNPRHKITKRGQNVTFRCDPISEHNRLYWYRQTLGQGPEFLTYFQNEAQLEKSRLLSDRFSAERPKGSFSTLEIQRTEQGDSAMYLCASNLRFGNSPLHFGNGTRLTVT.

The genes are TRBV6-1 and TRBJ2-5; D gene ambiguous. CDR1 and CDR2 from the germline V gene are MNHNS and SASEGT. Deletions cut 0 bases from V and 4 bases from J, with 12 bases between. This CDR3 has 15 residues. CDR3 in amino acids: CASSEAPGSGETQYF. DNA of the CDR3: TGTGCCAGCAGTGAAGCGCCTGGGTCGGGAGAGACCCAGTACTTC.

The CDR3 spells CASSFTTGTRETQYF. CDR3 nucleotide sequence: TGTGCCAGCAGTTTCACGACAGGGACCCGAGAGACCCAGTACTTC. The chain combines TRBV6-5 with TRBJ2-5; 7 positions match TRBD1. Trimming at V came to 4 bases and at J to 4 bases, leaving 9 bases not matched to a gene. The CDR3 contains 15 residues. Germline lookup yields CDR1 MNHEY and CDR2 SVGAGI.

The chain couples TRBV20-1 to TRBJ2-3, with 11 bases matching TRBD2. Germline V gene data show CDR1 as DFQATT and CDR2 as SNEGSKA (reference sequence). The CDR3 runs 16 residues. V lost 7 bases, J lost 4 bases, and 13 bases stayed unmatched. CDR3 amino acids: CSGSGGASILSDTQYF. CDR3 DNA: TGCAGTGGTAGCGGGGGGGCCTCGATACTTTCAGATACGCAGTATTTT.

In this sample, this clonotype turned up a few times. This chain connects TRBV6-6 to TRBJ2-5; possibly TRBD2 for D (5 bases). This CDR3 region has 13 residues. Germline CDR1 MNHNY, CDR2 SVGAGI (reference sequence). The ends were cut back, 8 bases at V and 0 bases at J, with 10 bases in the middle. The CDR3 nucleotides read TGTGCCAGCCTCTGGAGGTACCAAGAGACCCAGTACTTC. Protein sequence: CASLWRYQETQYF.

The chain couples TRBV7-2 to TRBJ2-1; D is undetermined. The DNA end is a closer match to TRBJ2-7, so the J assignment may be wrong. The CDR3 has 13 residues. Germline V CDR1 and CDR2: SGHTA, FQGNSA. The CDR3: CASSLPSYNEQYF. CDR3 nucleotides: TGTGCCAGCAGCTTACCGAGCTACAATGAGCAGTACTTC.

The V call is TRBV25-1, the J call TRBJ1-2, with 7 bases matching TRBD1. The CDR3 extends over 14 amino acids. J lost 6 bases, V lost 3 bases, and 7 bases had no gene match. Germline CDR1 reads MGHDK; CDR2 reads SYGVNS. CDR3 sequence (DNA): TGTGCCAGCAGTGAGACAGGGATCTCTGATGGCTACACCTTC. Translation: CASSETGISDGYTF.

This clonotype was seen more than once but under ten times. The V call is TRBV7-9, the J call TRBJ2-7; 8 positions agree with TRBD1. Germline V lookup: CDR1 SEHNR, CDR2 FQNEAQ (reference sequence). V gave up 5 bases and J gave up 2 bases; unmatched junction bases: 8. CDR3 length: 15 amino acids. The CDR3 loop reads CASSPRQGRPYEQYF. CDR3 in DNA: TGTGCCAGCAGCCCCCGACAGGGGCGCCCCTACGAGCAGTACTTC.

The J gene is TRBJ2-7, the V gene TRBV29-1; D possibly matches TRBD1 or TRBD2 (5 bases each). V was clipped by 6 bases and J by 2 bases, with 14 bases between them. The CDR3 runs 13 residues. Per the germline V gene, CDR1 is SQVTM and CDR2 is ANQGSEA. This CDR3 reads CSVGAGTPYEQYF. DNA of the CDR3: TGCAGCGTGGGAGCAGGGACCCCCTACGAGCAGTACTTC.